The entry below gives a single T cell receptor (beta chain) sequence along with its context. This entry comes from a study of blood T cell repertoires in COVID-19. In the study overall: Specimens from acute and convalescent COVID-19 originated in the United States, Italy and Spain. From T cells, B-cell-depleted T cells, or PBMCs came the material, which was cDNA or gDNA.

Per germline, CDR1 KGHSH and CDR2 LQKENI. This CDR3 has 15 amino acids. Trimming shortened V by 3 bases and J by 5 bases, and 16 bases separated the two germline ends. Per the study methods: Using reference gene primer amplification, nucleated cell counts were estimated. The data were produced by immunoSEQ multiplex PCR, yet TCRdb's version contains in-frame clones alone and is incomplete. The V and J calls and the clone size are those of that table, but D and trimming were determined from the DNA. The table has approximately 100,000 clones, approximately 89% seen once. The TCR originated in a woman aged 80 or older in a cohort sampled during active COVID-19. This chain uses TRBV18 with TRBJ1-2, with D tentatively TRBD1 (5 bases). The specimen sequenced was peripheral blood. The CDR3 DNA sequence: TGTGCCAGCTCACCGGCCCCGGGGGATCGGTATGGCTACACCTTC. This translates into CASSPAPGDRYGYTF.